This entry lists 2 T cell receptor beta chains sequenced from one sample in a study of T cells in localized non-small cell lung cancer. Only in-frame clones appear in the TCRdb table, and some are missing; sequencing was by immunoSEQ multiplex PCR. The sample includes approximately 21,000 clones, over 75% of them seen just once. This material consisted of peripheral blood, taken before any cancer treatment. The receptors here all came from a woman between 35 and 75 years old with stage I lung adenocarcinoma.

The chain links TRBV6-5 to TRBJ2-7; 7 positions agree with TRBD1. CDR1 is MNHEY, CDR2 SVGAGI, per germline. The CDR3 length is 13 residues. V trimming: 2 bases; J trimming: 3 bases; junction bases outside the gene matches: 1. In DNA, the CDR3 is TGTGCCAGCAGTTACGACAGGGTCTACGAGCAGTACTTC. Translation: CASSYDRVYEQYF.

The chain couples TRBV5-1 to TRBJ1-2; D is unresolved. Trimming took 5 bases from V and 3 from J, leaving 8 bases between them. Germline V gene data show CDR1 as SGHRS and CDR2 as YFSETQ. This CDR3 region has 12 residues. The CDR3: CASSQADYGYTF. DNA for the CDR3: TGCGCCAGCAGTCAGGCAGACTATGGCTACACCTTC.